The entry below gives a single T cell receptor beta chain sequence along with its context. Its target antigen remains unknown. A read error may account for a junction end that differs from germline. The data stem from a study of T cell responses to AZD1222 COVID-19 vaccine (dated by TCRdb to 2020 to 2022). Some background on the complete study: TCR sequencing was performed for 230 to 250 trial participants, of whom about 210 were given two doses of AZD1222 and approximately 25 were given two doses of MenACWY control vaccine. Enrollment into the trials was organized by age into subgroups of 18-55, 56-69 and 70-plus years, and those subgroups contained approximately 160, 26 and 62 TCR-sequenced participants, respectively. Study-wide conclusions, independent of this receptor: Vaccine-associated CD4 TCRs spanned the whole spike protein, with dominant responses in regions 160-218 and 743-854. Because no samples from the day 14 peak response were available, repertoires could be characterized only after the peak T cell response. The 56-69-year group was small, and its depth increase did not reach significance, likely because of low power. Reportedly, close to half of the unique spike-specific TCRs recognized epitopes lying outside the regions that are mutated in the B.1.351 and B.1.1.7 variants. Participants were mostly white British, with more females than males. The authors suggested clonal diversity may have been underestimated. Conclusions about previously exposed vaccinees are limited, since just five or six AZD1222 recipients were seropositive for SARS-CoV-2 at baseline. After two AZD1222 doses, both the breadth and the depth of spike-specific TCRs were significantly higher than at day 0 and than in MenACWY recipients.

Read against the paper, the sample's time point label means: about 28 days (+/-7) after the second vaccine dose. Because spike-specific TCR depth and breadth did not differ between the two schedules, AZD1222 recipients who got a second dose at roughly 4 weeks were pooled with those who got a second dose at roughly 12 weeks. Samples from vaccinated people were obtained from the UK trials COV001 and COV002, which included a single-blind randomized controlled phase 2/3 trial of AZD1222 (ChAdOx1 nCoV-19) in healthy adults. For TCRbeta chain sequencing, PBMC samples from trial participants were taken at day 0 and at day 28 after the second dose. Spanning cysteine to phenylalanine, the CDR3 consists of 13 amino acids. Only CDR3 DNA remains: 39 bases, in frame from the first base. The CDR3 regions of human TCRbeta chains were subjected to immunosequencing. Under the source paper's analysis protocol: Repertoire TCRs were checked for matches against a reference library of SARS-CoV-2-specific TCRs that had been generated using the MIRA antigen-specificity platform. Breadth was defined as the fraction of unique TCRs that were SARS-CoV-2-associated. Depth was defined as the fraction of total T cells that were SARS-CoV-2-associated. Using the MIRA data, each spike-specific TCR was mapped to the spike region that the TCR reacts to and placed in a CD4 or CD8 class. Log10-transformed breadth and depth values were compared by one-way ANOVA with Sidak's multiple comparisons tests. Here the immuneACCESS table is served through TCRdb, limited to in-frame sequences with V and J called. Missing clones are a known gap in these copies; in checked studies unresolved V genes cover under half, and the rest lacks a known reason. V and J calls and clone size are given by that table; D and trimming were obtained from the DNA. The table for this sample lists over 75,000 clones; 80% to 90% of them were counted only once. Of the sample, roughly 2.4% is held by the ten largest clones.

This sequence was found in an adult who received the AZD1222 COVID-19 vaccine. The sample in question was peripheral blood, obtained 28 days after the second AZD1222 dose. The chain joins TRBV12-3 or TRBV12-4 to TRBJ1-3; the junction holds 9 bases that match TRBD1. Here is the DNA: TGTGCCAGCAGTAATAAGGGACAGGGAGACCCGGTCTTT. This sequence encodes CASSNKGQGDPVF.